This T cell receptor beta chain was captured in a study of response to subunit inactivated influenza vaccine. General study points: Each seasonal influenza vaccination, the authors suggested, recruits few new T cells.

The CDR3 is 15 amino acids. CDR1 and CDR2 (germline): SEHNR, FQNEAQ (reference sequence). The V segment lost 3 bases and the J segment 6 bases; nucleotides outside the gene matches: 7. In the case of this clonotype: No antigen is known for it.

A single record per CDR3 protein comes from TCRdb applying MiXCR to the RT-PCR reads. The sample shows about 650,000 distinct CDR3 sequences, around 14% of them seen only once. The chain employs TRBV7-9 and TRBJ2-1; TRBD2 matches 8 bases. The sample was PBMCs from blood, taken 11 to 12 days after vaccination. The receptor's source is a man aged 45-60 years who received an inactivated influenza vaccine. CDR3 loop: CASSFFAGGVNEQFF. DNA of the CDR3: TGTGCCAGCAGCTTCTTCGCGGGAGGAGTCAATGAGCAGTTCTTC.